A selection of T cell receptor beta chains follows, all from one sample in a study of blood T cell repertoires in COVID-19. Only in-frame clones appear in the TCRdb table, and some are missing; sequencing was by immunoSEQ multiplex PCR. The sample lists over 40,000 clones, 75% to 95% occurring once. The sample comprised peripheral blood. Source of these receptors: a man aged 70-80 years with active COVID-19. CDR3s leave out the opening cysteine and the closing phenylalanine or tryptophan. D genes are given only for firm matches. Some rows have no size entry. The others give once, few or many, or a class for an expanded clone.

D	length	size	V	J	CDR3
.	13	few	TRBV3-1/TRBV3-2	TRBJ1-6	ASSQDERFGSPLH
.	9	few	TRBV7-9	TRBJ2-7	ASSLYYEQY
TRBD1	11	.	TRBV6-5	TRBJ1-5	ANRTGWGQPQH
TRBD1	13	.	TRBV7-9	TRBJ1-4	ASSYWTGGDEKLF
.	12	.	TRBV11-3	TRBJ2-3	ASSPESSTDTQY
TRBD2	17	.	TRBV30	TRBJ2-4	AWSPLGRGGRIGKNIQY
.	14	.	TRBV19	TRBJ2-2	ASSIDQGGPTGELF
TRBD1	15	.	TRBV7-2	TRBJ1-5	ASSLGHGRGPEQPQH
TRBD2	13	.	TRBV29-1	TRBJ2-5	SVEEGGAGRETQY
TRBD2	13	.	TRBV10-2	TRBJ2-3	ASVNGGSFPDTQY
.	17	.	TRBV7-9	TRBJ2-4	ASSPDLGGPGSAKNIQY
.	11	.	TRBV7-3	TRBJ2-5	ASSPGDKETQY
.	12	.	TRBV5-1	TRBJ2-3	ASSTGTITDTQY
TRBD2	13	.	TRBV27	TRBJ2-3	ASSAGTSGTDTQY
.	13	.	TRBV24-1	TRBJ2-1	ATSDGIPGSNEQF
.	14	.	TRBV7-2	TRBJ1-5	ASSLLSGDSNQPQH
TRBD1	13	.	TRBV7-9	TRBJ2-1	ASSLEGASYNEQF
.	12	.	TRBV25-1	TRBJ2-5	ASSAQEGAETQY
TRBD1	12	.	TRBV7-2	TRBJ1-1	ASSFRTGNTEAF
.	12	.	TRBV6-1	TRBJ2-7	ASSEGWQSYEQY